This T cell receptor (beta chain) emerged from a study of blood T cell repertoires in COVID-19. Trimming took 6 bases from V and 6 from J; bases not matched to a gene: 3. There are 13 residues in the CDR3. Looked up from germline, CDR1 is MNHEY and CDR2 is SVGAGI. The method was immunoSEQ multiplex PCR; TCRdb's version includes in-frame clones alone and lacks a portion of them. Among hundreds of thousands of clones listed, 86% were seen once. Participants were placed into cohorts based on the clinical history they reported. Recovered Cohort 3 donors showed two negative PCRs, clearance, or symptom resolution.

The material sequenced was PBMCs or T cells enriched from blood (not recorded which). This receptor was identified in a woman between 45 and 60 years old who had recovered from COVID-19. V gene TRBV6-5 combines with J gene TRBJ1-5; 9 bases are a match to TRBD1. The CDR3 nucleotides are TGTGCCAGCAGGGGACAGGGACCTCAGCCCCAGCATTTT. It codes for CASRGQGPQPQHF.